This T cell receptor beta chain originates from a study of T cell repertoires in cytomegalovirus infection. At the level of the study: Selection of CMV epitopes for the study included recently identified HLA-C-restricted and well-studied HLA-B-restricted ones. Public TCR beta signature analysis indicated the presence of both CMV infection and matching HLA type.

General study findings and limits: Predominance within the ex vivo response was attributable to HLA-C-restricted CMV-specific TCR beta clonotypes.

From the reads, TCRdb called clonotypes with MiXCR, one entry per CDR3 protein. Of 50,000 or so distinct CDR3 sequences detected, roughly 20% appear once; the ten largest clones hold 64%. Trimming stripped 5 bases from V and 3 bases from J, with 5 bases between. The length of the CDR3 is 12 residues. Per germline, CDR1 MDHEN and CDR2 SYDVKM. This clonotype was detected only a few times. Its antigen is currently unknown. The source was CD8+ T cells from cultured PBMCs, collected from culture after CMV antigen stimulation. V is TRBV28 and J is TRBJ1-5; D gene uncertain. This clonotype originated in a human donor in good health (CMV status not recorded). Some clones in this sample may be carry-over from other donors' samples. The CDR3 is CASSPDNQPQHF. In DNA form, the CDR3 reads TGTGCCAGCAGTCCAGACAATCAGCCCCAGCATTTT.